This TCR beta chain came from a study of CD8+ T cells in alopecia areata. Looking at the study overall: For the treated group, dosing was oral tofacitinib at 5 to 10 mg twice daily. Patients in the study were on tofacitinib for 6 to 18 months, then off it for 6 months.

Once RNA had been extracted, it was reverse transcribed into cDNA to act as the sequencing template. The table came from immunoSEQ multiplex PCR; TCRdb's copy has only in-frame clones and leaves some out. In the table there are some 100,000 clones, 44% of which are singletons. Treatment in this sample: oral pan-JAK inhibitor, 5-10 mg twice daily. PBMCs provided sorted CD4+ and CD8+ T cells. V was pared by 5 bases and J by 5 bases, with 4 bases of the junction left unmatched. CDR3 length equals 14 residues. Germline V lookup: CDR1 MNHEY, CDR2 SMNVEV (reference sequence). This chain joins TRBV27 and TRBJ1-5, with 9 bases fitting TRBD1. Sequencing was performed on CD8+ T cells sorted from blood, taken at week 24, from a patient treated with tofacitinib. This TCR came from a human donor with alopecia areata. The CDR3 here is CASSMDRGDQPQHF. CDR3 nucleotides: TGTGCCAGCAGTATGGACAGGGGCGATCAGCCCCAGCATTTT.